The subject of this entry is one T cell receptor beta chain. The antigen is undetermined. Anyone with autoimmune disease history or systemic immunosuppression was excluded. CDR3 length equals 16 residues. CDR1 is LNHDA, CDR2 SQIVND, per germline (reference sequence). The trim removed 1 base at V and 2 bases at J, leaving 6 bases unmatched. The sample belongs to a study of OX40 agonist ivuxolimab in advanced cancers. Whole-study context: Three patients responded partially, comprising one with hepatocellular carcinoma and two with cutaneous melanoma. General observations from the study: Among T cells, CD8+ cells averaged more expanded clones than CD4+ cells. There was clonal expansion of CD4+ and CD8+ blood T cells by week 6 at 0.1 to 3.0 mg/kg.

Some clones are missing from TCRdb's copy, which holds only in-frame ones; the method was immunoSEQ multiplex PCR. The sample has roughly 96,000 clones, more than 80% seen once. The genes are TRBV19 and TRBJ2-3; 7 positions match TRBD2. This TCR was sampled from an adult with an advanced solid tumor such as melanoma, head and neck, liver or kidney cancer. Sequenced material: CD4+ or CD8+ T cells sorted from blood, taken in a trial of the OX40 agonist ivuxolimab. The CDR3 is CASSIGGSSFTDTQYF. The CDR3 coding sequence is TGTGCCAGTAGTATAGGCGGGAGTTCTTTCACAGATACGCAGTATTTT.